This T cell receptor beta chain was captured in a study of T cell responses to AZD1222 COVID-19 vaccine. Some clones are missing from TCRdb's copy, which holds only in-frame ones; the method was immunoSEQ multiplex PCR. The top ten hold 15% to 20% of the sample, which has some 110,000 clones, roughly 86% seen once. Germline V gene sequence: CDR1 MNHEY, CDR2 SMNVEV (reference sequence). The CDR3 contains 13 residues. V lost 6 bases and J 10 bases, leaving 16 bases between the germline ends. The sequence was collected from an adult who received the AZD1222 COVID-19 vaccine. The V gene is TRBV27, the J gene TRBJ2-1; the D gene is possibly TRBD2 (6 bases). This material consisted of peripheral blood, taken 28 days after the second AZD1222 dose. The CDR3 nucleotides are TGTGCCAGCAGGGCTAGCGCTCGCGGGGAGCAGTTCTTC. Amino acid sequence: CASRASARGEQFF.